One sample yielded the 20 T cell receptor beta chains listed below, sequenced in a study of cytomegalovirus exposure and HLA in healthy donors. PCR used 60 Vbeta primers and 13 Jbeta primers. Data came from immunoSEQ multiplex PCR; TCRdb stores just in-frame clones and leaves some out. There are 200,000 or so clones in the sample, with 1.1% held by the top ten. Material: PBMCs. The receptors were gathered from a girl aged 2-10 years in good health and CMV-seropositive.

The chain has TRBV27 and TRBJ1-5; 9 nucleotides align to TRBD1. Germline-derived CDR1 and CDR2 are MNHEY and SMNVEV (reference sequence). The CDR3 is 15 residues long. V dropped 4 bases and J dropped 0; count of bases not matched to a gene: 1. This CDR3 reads CASSWTGDSNQPQHF. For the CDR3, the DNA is TGTGCCAGCAGTTGGACAGGGGATAGCAATCAGCCCCAGCATTTT.

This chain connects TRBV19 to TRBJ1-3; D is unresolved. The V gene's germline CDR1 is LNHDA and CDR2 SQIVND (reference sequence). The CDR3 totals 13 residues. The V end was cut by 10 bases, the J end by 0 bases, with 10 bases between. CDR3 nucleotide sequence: TGTGCCACCGCTCAGTACTCTGGAAACACCATATATTTT. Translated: CATAQYSGNTIYF. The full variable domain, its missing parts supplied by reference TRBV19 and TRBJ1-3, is DGGITQSPKYLFRKEGQNVTLSCEQNLNHDAMYWYRQDPGQGLRLIYYSQIVNDFQKGDIAEGYSVSREKKESFPLTVTSAQKNPTAFYLCATAQYSGNTIYFGEGSWLTVV.

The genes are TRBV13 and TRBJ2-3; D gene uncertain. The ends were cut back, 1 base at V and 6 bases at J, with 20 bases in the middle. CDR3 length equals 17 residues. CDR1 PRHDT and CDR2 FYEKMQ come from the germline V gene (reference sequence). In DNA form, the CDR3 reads TGTGCCAGCAGCTTAGATGGAAGCAAGCGCTCATGGGATACGCAGTATTTT. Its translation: CASSLDGSKRSWDTQYF.

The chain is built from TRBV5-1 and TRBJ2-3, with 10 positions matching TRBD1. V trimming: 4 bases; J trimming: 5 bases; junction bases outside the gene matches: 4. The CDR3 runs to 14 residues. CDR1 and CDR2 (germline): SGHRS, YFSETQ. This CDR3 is CASSRRDRGDTQYF. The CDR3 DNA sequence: TGCGCCAGCAGCAGAAGGGACAGGGGAGATACGCAGTATTTT.

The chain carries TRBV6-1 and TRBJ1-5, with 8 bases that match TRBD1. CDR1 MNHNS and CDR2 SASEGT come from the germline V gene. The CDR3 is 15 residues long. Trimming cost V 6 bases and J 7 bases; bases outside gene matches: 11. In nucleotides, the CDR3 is TGTGCCAGCAGAGCTCCGGGACAGGTGTCACAGCCCCAGCATTTT. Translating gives CASRAPGQVSQPQHF.

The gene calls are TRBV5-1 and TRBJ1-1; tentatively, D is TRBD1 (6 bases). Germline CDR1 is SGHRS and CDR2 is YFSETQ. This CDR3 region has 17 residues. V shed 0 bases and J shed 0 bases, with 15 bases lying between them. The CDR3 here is CASSLEGQGLVNTEAFF. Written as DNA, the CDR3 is TGCGCCAGCAGCTTGGAAGGCCAGGGGCTCGTGAACACTGAAGCTTTCTTT. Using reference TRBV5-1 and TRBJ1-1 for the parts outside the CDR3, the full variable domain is KAGVTQTPRYLIKTRGQQVTLSCSPISGHRSVSWYQQTPGQGLQFLFEYFSETQRNKGNFPGRFSGRQFSNSRSEMNVSTLELGDSALYLCASSLEGQGLVNTEAFFGQGTRLTVV.

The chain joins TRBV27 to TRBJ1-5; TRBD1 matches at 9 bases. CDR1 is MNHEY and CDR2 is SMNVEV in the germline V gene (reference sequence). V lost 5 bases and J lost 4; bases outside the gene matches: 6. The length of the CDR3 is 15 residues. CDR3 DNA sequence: TGTGCCAGCAGTCCGGGACAGGGAGAAAATCAGCCCCAGCATTTT. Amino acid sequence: CASSPGQGENQPQHF.

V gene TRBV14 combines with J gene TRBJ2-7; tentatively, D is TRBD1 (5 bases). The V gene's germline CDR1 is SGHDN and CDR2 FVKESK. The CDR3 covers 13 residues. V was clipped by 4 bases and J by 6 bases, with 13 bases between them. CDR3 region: CASSLYSGLEQYF. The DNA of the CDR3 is TGTGCCAGCAGCCTTTACTCAGGGCTCGAGCAGTACTTC.

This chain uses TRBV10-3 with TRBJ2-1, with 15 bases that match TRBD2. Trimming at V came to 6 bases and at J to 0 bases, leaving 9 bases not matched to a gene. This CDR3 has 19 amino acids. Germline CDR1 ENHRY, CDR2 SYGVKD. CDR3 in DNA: TGTGCCATCAGCCTCACCGGGACTAGCGGGGGGACCTCCTACAATGAGCAGTTCTTC. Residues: CAISLTGTSGGTSYNEQFF.

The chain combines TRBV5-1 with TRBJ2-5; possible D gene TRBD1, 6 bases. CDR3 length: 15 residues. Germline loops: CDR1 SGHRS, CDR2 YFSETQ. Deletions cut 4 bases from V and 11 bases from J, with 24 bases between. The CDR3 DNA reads TGCGCCAGCAGCGGGGATGGACAGCCCCCTATGGAGCAGTACTTC. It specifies CASSGDGQPPMEQYF.

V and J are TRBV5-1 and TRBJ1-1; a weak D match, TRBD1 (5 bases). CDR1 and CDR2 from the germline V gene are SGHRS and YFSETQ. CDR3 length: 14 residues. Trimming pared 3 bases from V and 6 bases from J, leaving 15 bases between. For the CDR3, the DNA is TGCGCCAGCAGCTCCACAGCGGGGGTCGCTGAAGCTTTCTTT. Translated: CASSSTAGVAEAFF.

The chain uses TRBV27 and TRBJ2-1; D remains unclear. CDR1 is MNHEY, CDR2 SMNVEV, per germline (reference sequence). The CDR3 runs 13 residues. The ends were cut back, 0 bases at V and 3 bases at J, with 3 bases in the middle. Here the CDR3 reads CASSLSLYNEQFF. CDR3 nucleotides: TGTGCCAGCAGTTTATCACTCTACAATGAGCAGTTCTTC.

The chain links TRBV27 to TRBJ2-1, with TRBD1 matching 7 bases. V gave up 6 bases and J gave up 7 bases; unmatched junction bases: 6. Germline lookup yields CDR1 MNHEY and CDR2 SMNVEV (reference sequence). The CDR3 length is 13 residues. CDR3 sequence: CASRARGLNEQFF. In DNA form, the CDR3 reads TGTGCCAGCAGAGCCAGGGGGTTAAATGAGCAGTTCTTC.

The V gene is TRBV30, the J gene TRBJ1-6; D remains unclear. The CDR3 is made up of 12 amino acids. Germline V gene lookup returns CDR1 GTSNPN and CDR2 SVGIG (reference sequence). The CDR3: CAQADINSPLHF. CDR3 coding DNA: TGTGCTCAAGCTGACATTAATTCACCCCTCCACTTT.

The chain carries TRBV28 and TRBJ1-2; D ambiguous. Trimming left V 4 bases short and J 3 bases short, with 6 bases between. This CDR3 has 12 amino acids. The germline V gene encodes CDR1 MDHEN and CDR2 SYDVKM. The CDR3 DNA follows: TGTGCCAGCAGTTGGGGAGACTATGGCTACACCTTC. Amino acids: CASSWGDYGYTF.

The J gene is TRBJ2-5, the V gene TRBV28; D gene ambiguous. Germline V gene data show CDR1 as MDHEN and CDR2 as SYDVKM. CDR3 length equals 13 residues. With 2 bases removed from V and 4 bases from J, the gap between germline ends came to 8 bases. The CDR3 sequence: CASSLPFRETQYF. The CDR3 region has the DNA TGTGCCAGCAGTTTACCCTTTAGAGAGACCCAGTACTTC.

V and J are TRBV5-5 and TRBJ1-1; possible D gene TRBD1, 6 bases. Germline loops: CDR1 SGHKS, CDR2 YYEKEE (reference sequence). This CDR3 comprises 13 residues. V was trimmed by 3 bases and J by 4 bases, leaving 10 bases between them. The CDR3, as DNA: TGTGCCAGCAGCTACCAACAGGGCACTGAAGCTTTCTTT. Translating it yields CASSYQQGTEAFF.

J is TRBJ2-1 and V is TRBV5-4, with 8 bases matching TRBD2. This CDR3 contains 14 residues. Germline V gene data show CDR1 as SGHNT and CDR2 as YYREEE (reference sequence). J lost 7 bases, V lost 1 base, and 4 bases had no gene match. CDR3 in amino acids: CASSLPGGSNEQFF. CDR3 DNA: TGTGCCAGCAGCTTGCCGGGAGGGTCTAATGAGCAGTTCTTC.

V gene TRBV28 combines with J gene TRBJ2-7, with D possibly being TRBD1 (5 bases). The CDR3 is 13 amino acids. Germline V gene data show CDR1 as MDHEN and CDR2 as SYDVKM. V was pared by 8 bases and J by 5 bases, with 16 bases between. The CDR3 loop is CASGPTDTHEQYF. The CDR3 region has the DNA TGTGCCAGCGGACCGACAGATACTCACGAGCAGTACTTC.

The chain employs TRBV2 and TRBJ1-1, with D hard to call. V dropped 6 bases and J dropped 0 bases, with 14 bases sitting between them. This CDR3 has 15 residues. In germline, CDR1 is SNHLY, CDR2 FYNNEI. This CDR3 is CASSAGPAMNTEAFF. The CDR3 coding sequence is TGTGCCAGCAGCGCGGGCCCAGCGATGAACACTGAAGCTTTCTTT.